This T cell receptor beta chain was found in a study of human T cells and chemical hapten exposure. This clonotype was observed a few times. TCRdb re-called the RACE reads through MiXCR, storing one row per CDR3 protein. Counted here are 300,000 to 350,000 distinct CDR3 sequences, under 8% occurring once; the ten biggest clones make up 7% to 10%. Documented time point: patch test 1, 2 weeks after DPC sensitization. The treatment here: therapeutic diphenylcyclopropenone sensitization with weekly scalp DPC. Blood sampling occurred before each patch-test application. This CDR3 has 12 amino acids. CDR1 is PRHDT and CDR2 is FYEKMQ in the germline V gene (reference sequence). Between the trimmed V and J ends, which lost 8 bases and 9 bases, there was a span of 14 bases.

This clonotype was sampled from a woman between 18 and 29 years old with alopecia areata. Some clones in this sample may be carry-over from other donors' samples. The chain has TRBV13 and TRBJ1-5; maybe TRBD1 (6 bases). This specimen consisted of whole blood, obtained in connection with sensitization to the hapten diphenylcyclopropenone (DPC). In DNA form, the CDR3 reads TGTGCCAGCGGAAACAAAGGGGGGCCCCAGCATTTT. It encodes CASGNKGGPQHF. Drawing the rest from reference TRBV13 and TRBJ1-5, the complete variable domain is AAGVIQSPRHLIKEKRETATLKCYPIPRHDTVYWYQQGPGQDPQFLISFYEKMQSDKGSIPDRFSAQQFSDYHSELNMSSLELGDSALYFCASGNKGGPQHFGDGTRLSIL.